A single sample gave rise to the 17 T cell receptor beta chains below, sequenced in a study of CD8 T cells in Susac syndrome. Reverse transcription of about 0.5 to 1 ug RNA was performed with random hexamers. TCRdb recomputed calls from the immunoSEQ multiplex PCR reads with MiXCR, one row per CDR3 protein. This repertoire shows 250,000 to 300,000 distinct CDR3 sequences, approximately 84% found once; its top ten account for around 0.11%. The sample consisted of CD8+ T cells from PBMCs. The receptors come from a human donor with multiple sclerosis.

This chain connects TRBV7-9 to TRBJ2-7; TRBD2 matches 8 bases. CDR3 length: 18 amino acids. Germline CDR1 and CDR2: SEHNR and FQNEAQ (reference sequence). V gave up 3 bases and J gave up 2 bases; unmatched junction bases: 15. The CDR3 is CASSFVGGPIGRAYEQYF. The CDR3, as DNA: TGTGCCAGCAGCTTCGTGGGGGGCCCGATCGGGAGGGCCTACGAGCAGTACTTC.

The chain links TRBV29-1 to TRBJ2-2; weak D call: TRBD2 (5 bases). CDR1 and CDR2 from the germline V gene are SQVTM and ANQGSEA. The CDR3 consists of 14 residues. V lost 6 bases, J lost 5 bases, and 16 bases lay in between. Here the CDR3 reads CSVTPGTKTGELFF. The DNA for the CDR3 is TGCAGCGTGACCCCGGGAACAAAAACCGGGGAGCTGTTTTTT.

The chain employs TRBV6-1 and TRBJ2-2; 7 bases fit TRBD2. After removal of 3 bases from V and 6 bases from J, the junction contained 16 bases not matched to a gene. The CDR3 sequence is 18 residues long. The germline V gene has CDR1 MNHNS and CDR2 SASEGT. The CDR3 protein is CASSEGGAHGFVSGELFF. In DNA form, the CDR3 reads TGTGCCAGCAGTGAGGGAGGGGCTCACGGTTTTGTCTCCGGGGAGCTGTTTTTT.

This chain uses TRBV20-1 with TRBJ2-3; 8 nucleotides match TRBD2. Germline CDR1 reads DFQATT; CDR2 reads SNEGSKA (reference sequence). V shed 6 bases and J 1 base; nucleotides not matched to a gene: 9. The CDR3 is 15 amino acids. The CDR3 DNA follows: TGCAGTGCGAAAAAACCGGGACTAGGCACAGATACGCAGTATTTT. It codes for CSAKKPGLGTDTQYF.

The chain has TRBV4-1 and TRBJ1-5; 9 bases line up with TRBD1. V lost 3 bases to trimming and J lost 6 bases; unmatched junction nucleotides: 6. This CDR3 comprises 15 residues. The germline V gene encodes CDR1 MGHRA and CDR2 YSYEKL. The CDR3 nucleotides are TGCGCCAGCAGCCACCCCTTGACAGGGGGTCAGCCCCAGCATTTT. This translates into CASSHPLTGGQPQHF.

The chain recombines TRBV7-9 with TRBJ1-2; 9 bases map to TRBD1. Trimming took 7 bases from V and 6 from J; bases not matched to a gene: 15. Germline lookup yields CDR1 SEHNR and CDR2 FQNEAQ (reference sequence). This CDR3 comprises 16 residues. The CDR3 loop is CASMPSTGGVIHGYTF. In DNA, the CDR3 is TGTGCCAGCATGCCATCAACAGGGGGCGTAATCCATGGCTACACCTTC.

V usage is TRBV7-8 and J usage is TRBJ2-7; the match to TRBD1 covers 8 bases. CDR1 SGHVS and CDR2 FQNEAQ come from the germline V gene. The CDR3 is made up of 17 amino acids. The ends lost 0 bases at V and 3 bases at J; junction bases unmatched: 10. The CDR3 reads CASSLAPEGTGFYEQYF. The CDR3 nucleotides are TGTGCCAGCAGCTTAGCCCCGGAAGGGACAGGTTTCTACGAGCAGTACTTC.

The chain combines TRBV19 with TRBJ1-2; 9 bases align to TRBD1. J gave up 6 bases and V 10 bases, and 9 bases lay outside the gene matches. Germline V gene sequence: CDR1 LNHDA, CDR2 SQIVND (reference sequence). The CDR3 has 13 amino acids. The CDR3 region is CATRTGVFNGYTF. The CDR3 DNA is TGTGCCACCCGGACAGGGGTGTTTAATGGCTACACCTTC.

The chain uses TRBV6-1 and TRBJ2-5, with D possibly being TRBD1 (5 bases). V lost 5 bases, J lost 4 bases, and 14 bases lay in between. This CDR3 is built from 14 residues. The V gene's germline CDR1 is MNHNS and CDR2 SASEGT. CDR3 amino acids: CASSFGQGTETQYF. The CDR3 nucleotides read TGTGCCAGCAGTTTTGGTCAGGGCACAGAGACCCAGTACTTC.

The chain links TRBV7-8 to TRBJ1-2; D gene ambiguous. The CDR3 length is 16 residues. The V and J ends lost 3 bases and 4 bases respectively, with 18 bases between them. CDR1 is SGHVS, CDR2 FQNEAQ, per germline. CDR3 sequence: CASSFRTEDFLYGYTF. In nucleotides, the CDR3 is TGTGCCAGCAGCTTCCGGACCGAGGATTTCCTCTATGGCTACACCTTC.

The V call is TRBV28, the J call TRBJ2-6; no firm D call. The CDR3 is 15 amino acids. Between the trimmed V and J ends, which lost 8 bases and 2 bases, there was a span of 13 bases. Per the germline V gene, CDR1 is MDHEN and CDR2 is SYDVKM. The CDR3 region has the DNA TGTGCCAGCGGAGACACGGACCCTGGGGCCAACGTCCTGACTTTC. Its protein product is CASGDTDPGANVLTF.

The rearrangement joins TRBV7-9 to TRBJ2-4; no clear D gene. Trimming removed 6 bases at V and 10 bases at J, with 7 bases between. The germline V gene encodes CDR1 SEHNR and CDR2 FQNEAQ (reference sequence). This CDR3 is 10 amino acids long. The CDR3 here is CASSTQIQYF. The CDR3, as DNA: TGTGCCAGCAGTACACAGATTCAGTACTTC. The whole variable domain, filled in from reference TRBV7-9 and TRBJ2-4, reads DTGVSQNPRHKITKRGQNVTFRCDPISEHNRLYWYRQTLGQGPEFLTYFQNEAQLEKSRLLSDRFSAERPKGSFSTLEIQRTEQGDSAMYLCASSTQIQYFGAGTRLSVL.

The chain has TRBV27 and TRBJ2-2, with unresolved D. Germline CDR1 is MNHEY and CDR2 is SMNVEV (reference sequence). V lost 4 bases to trimming and J lost 6 bases, with 6 bases between them. The CDR3 consists of 12 residues. CDR3 loop: CASSSSPGELFF. The CDR3 DNA follows: TGTGCCAGCAGTTCCTCGCCCGGGGAGCTGTTTTTT.

J is TRBJ2-7 and V is TRBV5-5, with D possibly being TRBD1 (6 bases). The V and J ends lost 0 bases and 3 bases respectively, with 13 bases between them. In germline, CDR1 is SGHKS, CDR2 YYEKEE (reference sequence). The CDR3 covers 15 residues. The CDR3 loop reads CASSLDQGKLYEQYF. CDR3 nucleotides: TGTGCCAGCAGCTTGGATCAGGGGAAACTCTACGAGCAGTACTTC.

V is TRBV28 and J is TRBJ2-6; D uncertain. CDR1 MDHEN and CDR2 SYDVKM come from the germline V gene. The CDR3 sequence is 15 residues long. Trimming removed 6 bases from V and 2 bases from J, with 11 bases in between. For the CDR3, the DNA is TGTGCCAGCAGGACGACGGATCCTGGGGCCAACGTCCTGACTTTC. Translation gives CASRTTDPGANVLTF.

This clonotype was detected only once. The rearrangement uses TRBV18 and TRBJ1-1; maybe TRBD1 (5 bases). This CDR3 has 14 residues. The germline V gene has CDR1 KGHSH and CDR2 LQKENI. Trimming removed 8 bases from V and 5 bases from J, with 18 bases in between. CDR3 coding DNA: TGTGCCAGCGCCAAACCCAGGGAAAAAACTGAAGCTTTCTTT. This sequence encodes CASAKPREKTEAFF.

J is TRBJ2-1 and V is TRBV4-1; 10 nucleotides match TRBD2. This CDR3 contains 15 residues. Germline V gene lookup returns CDR1 MGHRA and CDR2 YSYEKL. The ends lost 5 bases at V and 7 bases at J; junction bases unmatched: 8. The CDR3 reads CASSLLAGDGNEQFF. The CDR3 DNA reads TGCGCCAGCAGCTTGCTAGCGGGAGATGGGAATGAGCAGTTCTTC.